Shown below are 8 T cell receptor beta chains from a single sample sequenced in a study of T cell repertoires in cytomegalovirus infection. Each CDR3 protein is one row after TCRdb ran MiXCR on the reads. In the table there are 200,000 to 300,000 distinct CDR3 sequences, roughly 9.1% of which are singletons. The specimen sequenced was PBMCs. These receptor sequences come from a human donor in good health (CMV status not recorded). Some clones in this sample may be carry-over from other donors' samples.

V usage is TRBV20-1 and J usage is TRBJ1-3; TRBD1 agrees at 8 bases. Unmatched junction bases numbered 4, after V lost 4 bases and J lost 2 bases. The CDR3 has 14 amino acids. The V gene's germline CDR1 is DFQATT and CDR2 SNEGSKA (reference sequence). The CDR3 nucleotides read TGCAGTGCTATGACAGGGGACGCTGGAAACACCATATATTTT. It is translated as CSAMTGDAGNTIYF.

This clonotype was seen repeatedly, ten times or more. The chain is built from TRBV4-3 and TRBJ2-7; 9 bases map to TRBD1. CDR1 is LGHNA, CDR2 YSLEER, per germline. The J segment lost 3 bases and the V segment lost 3 bases, leaving 6 bases of the junction unmatched. The CDR3 loop spans 15 amino acids. The CDR3 protein is CASSQYPGQGYEQYF. The CDR3 nucleotides are TGCGCCAGCAGCCAGTATCCGGGACAGGGCTACGAGCAGTACTTC.

This clonotype was seen at least ten times. The chain employs TRBV7-8 and TRBJ2-3; either TRBD1 or TRBD2 may fit D (5 bases each). Germline V gene data show CDR1 as SGHVS and CDR2 as FQNEAQ. V lost 5 bases to trimming and J lost 8 bases, with 17 bases between them. This CDR3 has 14 residues. The CDR3 bases are TGTGCCAGCAGCCGCCGCGAAGGGGACGTTACGCAGTATTTT. Translated, it gives CASSRREGDVTQYF.

This clonotype was seen only a few times. The rearrangement joins TRBV20-1 to TRBJ2-3; no clear D gene. CDR3 size: 11 residues. Germline V lookup: CDR1 DFQATT, CDR2 SNEGSKA (reference sequence). Deletions cut 3 bases from V and 4 bases from J, with 5 bases between. The CDR3 here is CSASPADTQYF. DNA for the CDR3: TGCAGTGCTAGCCCTGCAGATACGCAGTATTTT.

This clonotype has ten or more counts. This chain connects TRBV28 to TRBJ2-2; TRBD2 matches 15 bases. The CDR3 has 19 amino acids. Losses at the gene ends were 8 bases for V and 7 bases for J; bases not matched to a gene: 17. The germline V gene encodes CDR1 MDHEN and CDR2 SYDVKM. The CDR3 coding sequence is TGTGCCAGCCGCAGACCTAGGACTAGCGGGGGGGCCGGTGGCGGGGAGCTGTTTTTT. Encoded protein: CASRRPRTSGGAGGGELFF.

This clonotype was found many times. Written as DNA, the CDR3 is TGTGCCAGCAGTGACGCAGGTGGTCGAACTGAAGCTTTCTTT. It encodes CASSDAGGRTEAFF. The V call is TRBV2, the J call TRBJ1-1; unclear D gene. The length of the CDR3 is 14 residues. The germline V gene encodes CDR1 SNHLY and CDR2 FYNNEI. V lost 3 bases to trimming and J lost 5 bases, with 13 bases between them. The full variable domain, completed using reference TRBV2 and TRBJ1-1, is EPEVTQTPSHQVTQMGQEVILRCVPISNHLYFYWYRQILGQKVEFLVSFYNNEISEKSEIFDDQFSVERPDGSNFTLKIRSTKLEDSAMYFCASSDAGGRTEAFFGQGTRLTVV.

This clonotype occurred many times. The chain couples TRBV5-4 to TRBJ2-7; TRBD2 matches 11 bases. Per the germline V gene, CDR1 is SGHNT and CDR2 is YYREEE (reference sequence). The V segment lost 0 bases and the J segment 0 bases; nucleotides outside the gene matches: 5. There are 17 residues in the CDR3. CDR3 nucleotide sequence: TGTGCCAGCAGCTTGGCCGGACTAGCGGGCCTCTCCTACGAGCAGTACTTC. Its protein product is CASSLAGLAGLSYEQYF. The full variable domain, its missing parts supplied by reference TRBV5-4 and TRBJ2-7, is ETGVTQSPTHLIKTRGQQVTLRCSSQSGHNTVSWYQQALGQGPQFIFQYYREEENGRGNFPPRFSGLQFPNYSSELNVNALELDDSALYLCASSLAGLAGLSYEQYFGPGTRLTVT.

This clonotype was seen ten or more times. This chain connects TRBV14 to TRBJ1-1; 8 nucleotides agree with TRBD1. The CDR3 consists of 15 residues. The trim removed 7 bases at V and 1 base at J, leaving 8 bases unmatched. Germline V lookup: CDR1 SGHDN, CDR2 FVKESK. The CDR3, as DNA: TGTGCCAGCACGAGGGGCGACAGGGGGAACACTGAAGCTTTCTTT. This gives the protein CASTRGDRGNTEAFF.